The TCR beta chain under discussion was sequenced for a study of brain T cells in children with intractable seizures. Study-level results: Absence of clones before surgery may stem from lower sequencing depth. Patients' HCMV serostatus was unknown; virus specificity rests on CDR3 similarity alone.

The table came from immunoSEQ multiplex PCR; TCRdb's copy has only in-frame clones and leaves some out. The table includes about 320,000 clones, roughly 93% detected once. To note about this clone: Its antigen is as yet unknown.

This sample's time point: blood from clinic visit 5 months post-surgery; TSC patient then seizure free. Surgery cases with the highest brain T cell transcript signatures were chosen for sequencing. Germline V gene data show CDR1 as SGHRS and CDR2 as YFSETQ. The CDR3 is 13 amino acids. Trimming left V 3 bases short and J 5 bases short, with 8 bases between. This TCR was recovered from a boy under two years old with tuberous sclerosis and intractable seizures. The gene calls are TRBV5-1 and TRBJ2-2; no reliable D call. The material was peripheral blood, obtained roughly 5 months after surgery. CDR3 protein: CASSWTRTGELFF. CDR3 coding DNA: TGCGCCAGCAGCTGGACCAGGACCGGGGAGCTGTTTTTT.